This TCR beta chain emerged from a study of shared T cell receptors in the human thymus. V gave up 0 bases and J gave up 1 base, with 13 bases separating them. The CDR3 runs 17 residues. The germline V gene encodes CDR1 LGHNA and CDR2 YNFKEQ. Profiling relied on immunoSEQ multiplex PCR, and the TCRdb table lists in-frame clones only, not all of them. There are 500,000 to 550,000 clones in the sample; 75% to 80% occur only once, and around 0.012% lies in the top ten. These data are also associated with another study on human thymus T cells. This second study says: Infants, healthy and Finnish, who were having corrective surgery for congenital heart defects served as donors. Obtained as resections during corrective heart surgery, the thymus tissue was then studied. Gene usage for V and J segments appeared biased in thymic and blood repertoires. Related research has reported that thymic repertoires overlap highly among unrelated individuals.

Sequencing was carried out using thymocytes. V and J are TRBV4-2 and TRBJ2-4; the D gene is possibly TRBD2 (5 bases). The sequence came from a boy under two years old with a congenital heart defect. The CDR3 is CASSQDKGLEAKNIQYF. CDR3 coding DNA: TGTGCCAGCAGCCAAGATAAAGGACTTGAGGCCAAAAACATTCAGTACTTC.